These T cell receptor beta chains were read from a single sample in a study of identifying expanded T cells in peripheral blood. The assay was immunoSEQ multiplex PCR, and TCRdb's table has in-frame clones only and misses some. The repertoire has 85,000 to 100,000 clones, about 91% of them found once; the top ten carry 3% to 4%. The sequencing input was blood. The receptors shown here come from a person aged 18 to 75 in good health. CDR3s include the opening cysteine and the closing phenylalanine or tryptophan. Fields, in order: D gene, V gene, clone size, J gene, CDR3 DNA, CDR3 protein. The D gene is left open where the match is weak. A row's size may be missing; if present it is once, few, many or a size class.

>NA|TRBV6-1|NA|TRBJ1-5
TGTGCCAGCAGTGAACCTGTGCGCAATCAGGGGCCCCAGCATTTT
CASSEPVRNQGPQHF
>TRBD1|TRBV29-1|NA|TRBJ2-1
TGCAGCGTTACCGGGACAGGCTACAATGAGCAGTTCTTC
CSVTGTGYNEQFF
>TRBD2|TRBV6-1|NA|TRBJ2-3
TGTGCCAGCAGCCCTACTAGCGGGGGGTCAGATACGCAGTATTTT
CASSPTSGGSDTQYF
>TRBD1|TRBV7-2|NA|TRBJ2-7
TGTGCCAGCAGCTTTGTATCCGGGACAGGCTTCTACGAGCAGTACTTC
CASSFVSGTGFYEQYF
>TRBD1|TRBV5-5|NA|TRBJ2-3
TGTGCCAGCACCTTTGGACCGGGACAGCGCACAGATACGCAGTATTTT
CASTFGPGQRTDTQYF
>NA|TRBV7-9|NA|TRBJ1-1
TGTGCCAGCAGCTTAAGGGGGGGCCCTACTGAAGCTTTCTTT
CASSLRGGPTEAFF
>TRBD2|TRBV7-2|NA|TRBJ2-1
TGTGCCAGCAGCTTGAGGAGGGGACTAGCGGCTAATGGGCAGTTCTTC
CASSLRRGLAANGQFF
>TRBD2|TRBV2|NA|TRBJ2-3
TGTGCCAGCAGTGATAGCGGGAGTTTCCCAGATACGCAGTATTTT
CASSDSGSFPDTQYF
>NA|TRBV15|NA|TRBJ1-2
TGTGCCACCAGCTCCCCCGGGGGGCAGGAAACCTATGGCTACACCTTC
CATSSPGGQETYGYTF
>TRBD2|TRBV30|NA|TRBJ2-2
TGTGCCTGGAGTGTCTCCGGGAGGCATACCGGGGAGCTGTTTTTT
CAWSVSGRHTGELFF
>TRBD1|TRBV9|NA|TRBJ1-6
TGTGCCAGCAGCGTAGAGGGGGACAGAGATTCACCCCTCCACTTT
CASSVEGDRDSPLHF
>TRBD2|TRBV11-2|NA|TRBJ2-5
TGTGCCAGCAGCTCCGTAGCGGGAGTTAGGGAGACCCAGTACTTC
CASSSVAGVRETQYF
>TRBD1|TRBV11-2|NA|TRBJ1-1
TGTGCCAGCAGCCTGAGGAGAGGGGGCAACACTGAAGCTTTCTTT
CASSLRRGGNTEAFF
>TRBD2|TRBV6-4|NA|TRBJ2-2
TGTGCCAGCAGTGACAAACTAGCGGGAGTTCCTTCGAACACCGGGGAGCTGTTTTTT
CASSDKLAGVPSNTGELFF
>TRBD1|TRBV30|NA|TRBJ1-6
TGTGCCTGGTCACAGGGGGCGCCGGGTTCACCCCTCCACTTT
CAWSQGAPGSPLHF
>NA|TRBV14|NA|TRBJ2-5
TGTGCCAGCAGCCAAGATATAGGAGAGACCCAGTACTTC
CASSQDIGETQYF
>TRBD1|TRBV30|NA|TRBJ2-2
TGTGCCTGTGAAAGGGGGCCAATCGCGAACACCGGGGAGCTGTTTTTT
CACERGPIANTGELFF
>NA|TRBV12-2|once|TRBJ2-1
TGTGCAAGTCGCTACCACCGGGACCAGGCCTACAATGAGCAGTTCTTC
CASRYHRDQAYNEQFF
>NA|TRBV12-2|NA|TRBJ2-1
TGTGCAAGTCGCACTCCCGGGACTAGCGATTGGGATGAGCAGTTCTTC
CASRTPGTSDWDEQFF
>NA|TRBV7-9|NA|TRBJ2-7
TGTGCCAGCAGCTTAGAGATGACGGACTACGAGCAGTACTTC
CASSLEMTDYEQYF
>NA|TRBV13|NA|TRBJ2-2
TGTGCCAGCAGCTCAGGGGGGCTTGTCGGGGAGCTGTTTTTT
CASSSGGLVGELFF